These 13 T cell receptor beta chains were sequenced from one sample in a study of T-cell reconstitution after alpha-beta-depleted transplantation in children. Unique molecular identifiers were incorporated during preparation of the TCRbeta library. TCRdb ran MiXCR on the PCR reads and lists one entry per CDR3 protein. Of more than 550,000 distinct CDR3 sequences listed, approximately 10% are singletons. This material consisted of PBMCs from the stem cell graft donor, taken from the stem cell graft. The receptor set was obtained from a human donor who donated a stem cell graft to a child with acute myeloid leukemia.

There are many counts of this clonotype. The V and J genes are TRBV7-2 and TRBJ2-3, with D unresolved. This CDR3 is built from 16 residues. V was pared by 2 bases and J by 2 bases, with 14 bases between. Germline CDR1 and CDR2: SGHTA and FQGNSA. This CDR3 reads CASSLSLWLYTDTQYF. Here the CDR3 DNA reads TGTGCCAGCAGCTTATCGCTGTGGCTCTACACAGATACGCAGTATTTT. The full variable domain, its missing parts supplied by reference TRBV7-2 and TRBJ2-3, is GAGVSQSPSNKVTEKGKDVELRCDPISGHTALYWYRQSLGQGLEFLIYFQGNSAPDKSGLPSDRFSAERTGGSVSTLTIQRTQQEDSAVYLCASSLSLWLYTDTQYFGPGTRLTVL.

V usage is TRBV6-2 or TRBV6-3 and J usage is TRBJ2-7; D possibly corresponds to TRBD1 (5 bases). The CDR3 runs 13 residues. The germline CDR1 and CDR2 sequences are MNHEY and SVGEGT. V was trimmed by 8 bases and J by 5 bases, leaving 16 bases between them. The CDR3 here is CASSQGRQNEQYF. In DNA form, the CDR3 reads TGTGCCAGCTCCCAAGGGCGACAGAACGAGCAGTACTTC.

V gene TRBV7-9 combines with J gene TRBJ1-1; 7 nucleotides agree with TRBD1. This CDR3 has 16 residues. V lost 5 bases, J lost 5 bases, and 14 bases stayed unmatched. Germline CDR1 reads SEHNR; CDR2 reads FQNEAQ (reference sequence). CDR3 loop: CASSRPSTGSPTEAFF. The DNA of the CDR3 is TGTGCCAGCAGCCGCCCGTCGACAGGGAGCCCGACTGAAGCTTTCTTT.

In nucleotides, the CDR3 is TGTGCCAGCAGTTTCGACTGGACAGATCCGTTTTTT. It codes for CASSFDWTDPFF. This chain connects TRBV6-2 or TRBV6-3 to TRBJ1-4; maybe TRBD1 (6 bases). The CDR3 consists of 12 residues. Germline-derived CDR1 and CDR2 are MNHEY and SVGEGT. Trimming took off 4 bases at V and 16 bases at J, with 16 bases between the two ends.

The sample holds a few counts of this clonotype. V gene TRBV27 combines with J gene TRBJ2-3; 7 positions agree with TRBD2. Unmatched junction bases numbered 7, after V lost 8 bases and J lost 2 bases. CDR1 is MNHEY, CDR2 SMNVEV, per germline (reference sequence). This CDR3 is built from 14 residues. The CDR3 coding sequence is TGTGCCAGCGCGAGCGGGGAGGACACAGATACGCAGTATTTT. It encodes CASASGEDTDTQYF.

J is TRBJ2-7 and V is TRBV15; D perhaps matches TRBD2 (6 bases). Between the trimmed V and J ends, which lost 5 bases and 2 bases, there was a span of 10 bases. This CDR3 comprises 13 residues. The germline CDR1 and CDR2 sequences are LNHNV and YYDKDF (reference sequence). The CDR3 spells CATSWRGTYEQYF. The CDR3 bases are TGTGCCACCAGCTGGAGGGGTACCTACGAGCAGTACTTC.

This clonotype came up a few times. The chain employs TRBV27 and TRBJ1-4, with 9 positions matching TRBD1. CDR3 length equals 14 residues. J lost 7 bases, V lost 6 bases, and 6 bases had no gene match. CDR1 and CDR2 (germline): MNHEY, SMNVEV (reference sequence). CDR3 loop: CASRPQGAGEKLFF. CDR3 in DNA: TGTGCCAGCAGACCACAGGGGGCGGGTGAAAAACTGTTTTTT.

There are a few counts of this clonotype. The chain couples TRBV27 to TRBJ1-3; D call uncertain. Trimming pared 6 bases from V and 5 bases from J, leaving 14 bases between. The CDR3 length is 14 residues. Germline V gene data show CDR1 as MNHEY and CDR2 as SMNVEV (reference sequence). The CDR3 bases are TGTGCCAGCAGCCACCCCAGATCCAGAAACACCATATATTTT. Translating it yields CASSHPRSRNTIYF.

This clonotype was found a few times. CDR3 nucleotides: TGTGCCAGCAGCCCGCAGGGAATTGGGGCCAACGTCCTGACTTTC. This gives the protein CASSPQGIGANVLTF. The V and J genes are TRBV12-3 or TRBV12-4 and TRBJ2-6; D perhaps matches TRBD1 (5 bases). Trimming removed 6 bases from V and 3 bases from J, with 12 bases in between. The CDR3 is made up of 15 amino acids.

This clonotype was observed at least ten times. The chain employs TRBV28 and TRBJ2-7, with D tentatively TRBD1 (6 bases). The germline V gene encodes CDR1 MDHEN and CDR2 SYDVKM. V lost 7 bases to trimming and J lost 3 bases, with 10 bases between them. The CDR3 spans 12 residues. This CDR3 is CASNGQIYEQYF. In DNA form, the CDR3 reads TGTGCCAGCAATGGACAGATCTACGAGCAGTACTTC.

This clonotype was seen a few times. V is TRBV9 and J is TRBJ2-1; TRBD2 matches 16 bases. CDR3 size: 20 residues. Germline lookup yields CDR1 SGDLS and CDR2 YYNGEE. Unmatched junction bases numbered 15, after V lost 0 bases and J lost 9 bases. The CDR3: CASSVVPGLAGGPFQGEQFF. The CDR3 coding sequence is TGTGCCAGCAGCGTAGTGCCGGGACTAGCGGGAGGGCCTTTTCAGGGTGAGCAGTTCTTC. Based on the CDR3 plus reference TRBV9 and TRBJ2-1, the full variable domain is DSGVTQTPKHLITATGQRVTLRCSPRSGDLSVYWYQQSLDQGLQFLIQYYNGEERAKGNILERFSAQQFPDLHSELNLSSLELGDSALYFCASSVVPGLAGGPFQGEQFFGPGTRLTVL.

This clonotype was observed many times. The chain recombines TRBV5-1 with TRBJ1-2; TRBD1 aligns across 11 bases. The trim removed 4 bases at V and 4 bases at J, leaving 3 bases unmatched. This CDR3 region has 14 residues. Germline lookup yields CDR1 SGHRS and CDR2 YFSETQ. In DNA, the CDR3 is TGCGCCAGCAGCATCGGGACAGGGGGCTATGGCTACACCTTC. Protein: CASSIGTGGYGYTF.

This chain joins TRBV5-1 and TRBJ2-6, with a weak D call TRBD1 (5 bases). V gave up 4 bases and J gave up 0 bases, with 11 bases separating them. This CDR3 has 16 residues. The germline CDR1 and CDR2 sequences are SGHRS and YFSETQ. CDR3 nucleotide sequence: TGCGCCAGCAGCCTCACAGGAGCCTCTGGGGCCAACGTCCTGACTTTC. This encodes CASSLTGASGANVLTF.